This passage covers 14 T cell receptor beta chains from one sample sequenced in a study of T-cell memory formation after mild COVID-19 (dated by TCRdb to the early 2020s). The library was prepared using 5' RACE. Sequencing was carried out with an Illumina NovaSeq 6000. TCRdb passed the public sequencing reads through fastp at Q25 and MiXCR, retaining productive beta sequences. Under each unique CDR3 protein, matching rows form one entry showing the most common genes and DNA. The sample yields about 340,000 distinct CDR3 sequences; less than 20% were counted once. 20% to 25% of the sample goes to the ten largest clones. Sequenced material: PBMCs or a T cell subset sorted from them (not recorded which). The receptors stem from a man younger than 30 who had mild COVID-19 (a few samples of this study predate the infection). The sample titles of this study are shuffled in the database, so cell type and time point are left out; the donor was told from shared clones.

The gene calls are TRBV12-3 or TRBV12-4 and TRBJ1-2; 7 bases are a match to TRBD1. Trimming cost V 6 bases and J 7 bases; bases outside gene matches: 8. This CDR3 is built from 13 residues. CDR3 in amino acids: CASSVTGPGGYTF. The CDR3 coding sequence is TGTGCCAGCAGCGTGACAGGGCCGGGTGGCTACACCTTC.

This clonotype has more than one count but fewer than ten. The gene calls are TRBV30 and TRBJ2-6, with TRBD1 as a possible D gene (6 bases). The V gene's germline CDR1 is GTSNPN and CDR2 SVGIG (reference sequence). Trimming left V 0 bases short and J 0 bases short, with 12 bases between. CDR3 length: 17 residues. Here the CDR3 DNA reads TGTGCCTGGAGTGTATTCAGGGGTCTCTCTGGGGCCAACGTCCTGACTTTC. Its protein product is CAWSVFRGLSGANVLTF.

This clonotype was counted a few times. J is TRBJ2-2 and V is TRBV4-1, with a tentative D call TRBD2 (6 bases). With 5 bases removed from V and 6 bases from J, the gap between germline ends came to 10 bases. CDR1 is MGHRA and CDR2 is YSYEKL in the germline V gene. The CDR3 consists of 13 residues. The CDR3 coding sequence is TGCGCCAGCAGCTCCCCGGGGGCCGGGGAGCTGTTTTTT. This gives the protein CASSSPGAGELFF.

A few counts support this clonotype. This chain links TRBV4-3 with TRBJ2-2; 7 bases are a match to TRBD2. Germline values: CDR1 LGHNA, CDR2 YSLEER. Unmatched junction bases numbered 4, after V lost 1 base and J lost 2 bases. The length of the CDR3 is 16 residues. The CDR3 DNA sequence: TGCGCCAGCAGCCAAGCGGGACTACCTAACACCGGGGAGCTGTTTTTT. Translated, it gives CASSQAGLPNTGELFF.

This clonotype occurred a few times. The CDR3 protein is CASSFVRGFFTDTEAFF. In DNA, the CDR3 is TGTGCCAGCAGCTTTGTCAGGGGATTTTTTACGGACACTGAAGCTTTCTTT. The V and J genes are TRBV5-5 and TRBJ1-1, with a possible D match to TRBD1 (6 bases). Trimming stripped 2 bases from V and 3 bases from J, with 20 bases between. The CDR3 extends over 17 amino acids. Germline CDR1 SGHKS, CDR2 YYEKEE (reference sequence).

J is TRBJ2-3 and V is TRBV10-3; 12 nucleotides line up with TRBD2. The germline gives CDR1 ENHRY, CDR2 SYGVKD. With V trimmed by 3 bases and J by 2 bases, 6 bases remained unmatched. CDR3 length: 17 amino acids. The CDR3 sequence is CAISETRTSGNTDTQYF. CDR3 sequence (DNA): TGTGCCATCAGTGAAACTCGGACTAGCGGGAACACAGATACGCAGTATTTT.

This clonotype was observed a handful of times. The chain employs TRBV7-3 and TRBJ1-1; D possibly corresponds to TRBD1 (5 bases). CDR3 length: 14 amino acids. Germline CDR1 is SGHTA and CDR2 is FQGTGA. V dropped 5 bases and J dropped 1 base, with 11 bases sitting between them. In DNA form, the CDR3 reads TGTGCCAGCAGCCCTGGGGCCTCGAACACTGAAGCTTTCTTT. As protein: CASSPGASNTEAFF. Full variable domain (missing parts from reference TRBV7-3 and TRBJ1-1): GAGVSQTPSNKVTEKGKYVELRCDPISGHTALYWYRQSLGQGPEFLIYFQGTGAADDSGLPNDRFFAVRPEGSVSTLKIQRTERGDSAVYLCASSPGASNTEAFFGQGTRLTVV.

The sample holds a few counts of this clonotype. V is TRBV7-9 and J is TRBJ1-3; D call uncertain. The CDR3 has 14 amino acids. V was pared by 5 bases and J by 2 bases, with 10 bases between. Germline V gives CDR1 SEHNR, CDR2 FQNEAQ (reference sequence). DNA for the CDR3: TGTGCCAGCAGCGAGACGGCGACTGGAAACACCATATATTTT. Residues: CASSETATGNTIYF.

A few counts support this clonotype. The chain links TRBV6-6 to TRBJ2-7; TRBD1 matches 8 bases. This CDR3 has 13 residues. From germline, CDR1 is MNHNY and CDR2 SVGAGI (reference sequence). V lost 6 bases and J lost 2; bases outside the gene matches: 3. The CDR3, as DNA: TGTGCCAGCAGCCTGGACAGGGCCTACGAGCAGTACGTC. It yields the protein CASSLDRAYEQYV.

The J gene is TRBJ2-1, the V gene TRBV18; 8 bases match TRBD1. The ends lost 5 bases at V and 9 bases at J; junction bases unmatched: 3. The CDR3 totals 12 residues. Germline loops: CDR1 KGHSH, CDR2 LQKENI. DNA of the CDR3: TGTGCCAGCTCAACGACAGGGGTTGAGCAGTTCTTC. Protein sequence: CASSTTGVEQFF.

The V gene is TRBV20-1, the J gene TRBJ1-4, with unresolved D. V gave up 1 base and J gave up 4 bases, with 10 bases separating them. The CDR3 has 14 residues. Per the germline V gene, CDR1 is DFQATT and CDR2 is SNEGSKA (reference sequence). The CDR3 protein is CSARGRPNNEKLFF. CDR3 bases: TGCAGTGCTAGAGGTCGACCCAATAATGAAAAACTGTTTTTT.

This clonotype was detected a few times. This chain uses TRBV7-9 with TRBJ1-1; no firm D call. This CDR3 has 16 residues. Trimming removed 1 base from V and 1 base from J, with 13 bases in between. Germline values: CDR1 SEHNR, CDR2 FQNEAQ (reference sequence). The chain's CDR3 is CASSLGATLTNTEAFF. The CDR3 bases are TGTGCCAGCAGCTTAGGTGCCACCCTGACGAACACTGAAGCTTTCTTT.

This chain connects TRBV12-3 or TRBV12-4 to TRBJ1-4, with TRBD1 matching over 8 bases. V lost 7 bases to trimming and J lost 7 bases; unmatched junction nucleotides: 2. This CDR3 spans 12 amino acids. The chain's CDR3 is CASTGGGEKLFF. CDR3 nucleotide sequence: TGTGCCAGCACAGGGGGCGGTGAAAAACTGTTTTTT.

This clonotype has just a few counts. The chain uses TRBV11-2 and TRBJ2-2, with 8 bases aligning to TRBD1. Per the germline V gene, CDR1 is SGHAT and CDR2 is FQNNGV. Losses at the gene ends were 3 bases for V and 6 bases for J; bases not matched to a gene: 9. The length of the CDR3 is 16 residues. The chain's CDR3 is CASSLVVRGLAGELFF. CDR3 in DNA: TGTGCCAGCAGCTTGGTCGTCAGGGGGCTGGCCGGGGAGCTGTTTTTT.